The clone carrying this TCR beta chain occurred many times. As yet, its antigen is unknown. The sample originates from a study of blood T cells in healthy people across ages. Findings and limits, study-wide: Per million T cells, TCR beta diversity dropped about linearly as age rose. Versus aged donors, long-lived donors had higher diversity and more naive CD4+ cells. Unsorted PBMC input precluded a conclusive naive versus antigen-experienced comparison.

A second about 6 to 12 cycle PCR used barcoded and J-beta primers. TCRdb called the 5' RACE reads again in MiXCR, with one record for every CDR3 protein. The profile shows hundreds of thousands of distinct CDR3 sequences, approximately 30% of them singletons. The source is a woman aged 80 or over in good health. Sequencing used blood.

Here the CDR3 DNA reads TGCAGTGCTCCGATGGGAGCGTACGGGGAGACCCAGTACTTC. Residues: CSAPMGAYGETQYF. The chain employs TRBV20-1 and TRBJ2-5; D is possibly TRBD2 (5 bases). Per germline, CDR1 DFQATT and CDR2 SNEGSKA (reference sequence). The ends were cut back, 5 bases at V and 5 bases at J, with 18 bases in the middle. The CDR3 covers 14 residues.